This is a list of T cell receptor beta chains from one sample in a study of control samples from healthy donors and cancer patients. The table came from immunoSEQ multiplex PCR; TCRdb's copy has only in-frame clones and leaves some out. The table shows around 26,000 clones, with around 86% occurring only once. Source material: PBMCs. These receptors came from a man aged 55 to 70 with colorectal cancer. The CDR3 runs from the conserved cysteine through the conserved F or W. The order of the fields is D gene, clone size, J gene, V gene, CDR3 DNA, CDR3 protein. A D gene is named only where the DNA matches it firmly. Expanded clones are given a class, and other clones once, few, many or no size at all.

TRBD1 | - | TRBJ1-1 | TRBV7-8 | TGTGCCAGCAGCCCAGGGACAGGGGCCACTGAAGCTTTCTTT | CASSPGTGATEAFF
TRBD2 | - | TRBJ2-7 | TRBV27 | TGTGCCAGCAGTCGAAGACCGGGACTAGCGGGCTACGAGCAGTACTTC | CASSRRPGLAGYEQYF
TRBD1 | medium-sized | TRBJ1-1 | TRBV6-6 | TGTGCCAGCAGTCGGGACAGTACTCCGAACACTGAAGCTTTCTTT | CASSRDSTPNTEAFF
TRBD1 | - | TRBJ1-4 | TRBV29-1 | TGCAGCGCTAACAGGGGGCCTAATGAAAAACTGTTTTTT | CSANRGPNEKLFF
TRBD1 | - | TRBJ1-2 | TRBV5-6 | TGTGCCAGCAGCCTGGGACAGGGACTCGGCTACACCTTC | CASSLGQGLGYTF
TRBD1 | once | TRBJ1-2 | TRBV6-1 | TGTGCCAGCAGTGAAGCAGTCAGGGGGGGCTACACCTTC | CASSEAVRGGYTF
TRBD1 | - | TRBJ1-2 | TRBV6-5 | TGTGCCAGCAGAGCGACAGGGGCCCTAGGCTACACCTTC | CASRATGALGYTF
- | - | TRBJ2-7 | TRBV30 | TGTGCCTGGAGTAGGGCAGGGGTGGCCGAGCAGTACTTC | CAWSRAGVAEQYF
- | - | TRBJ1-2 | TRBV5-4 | TGTGCCAGCAGCTTGGCCGGAAGGGTAATCTATGGCTACACCTTC | CASSLAGRVIYGYTF
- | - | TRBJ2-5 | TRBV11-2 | TGTGCCAGCAGCTTTACTTTGAGGGACATCTGGTACCAAGAGACCCAGTACTTC | CASSFTLRDIWYQETQYF
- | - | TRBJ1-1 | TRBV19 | TGTGCCAGTAGTATAGAGACGGGTAGGGCTTTCTTT | CASSIETGRAFF
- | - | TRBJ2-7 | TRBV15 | TGTGCCACCAGCAGGTACACCCGGACAGACGAGCAGTACTTC | CATSRYTRTDEQYF
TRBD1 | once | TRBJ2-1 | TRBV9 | TGTGCCAGCAGCGTAGGTGTGACAGGGGCCCGCGAGCAGTTCTTC | CASSVGVTGAREQFF
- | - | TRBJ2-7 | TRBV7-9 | TGTGCCAGCAGCCATCCCCCCCTACAGGGAATCCATAGCTCCTACGAGCAGTACTTC | CASSHPPLQGIHSSYEQYF
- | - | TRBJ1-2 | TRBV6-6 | TGTGCCAGCAGTTACCCCCAAGCGCGTGGCTACACCTTC | CASSYPQARGYTF
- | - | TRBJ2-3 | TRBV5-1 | TGCGCCAGCAGCTTGTTGGGGACTCACACAGATACGCAGTATTTT | CASSLLGTHTDTQYF
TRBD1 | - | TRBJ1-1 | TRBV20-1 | TGCACCGGGACAGCTTCCACTGAAGCTTTCTTT | CTGTASTEAFF
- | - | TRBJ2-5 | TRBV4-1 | TGCGCCAGCAGCCAAGAACAAAGGGGCCAAGAGACCCAGTACTTC | CASSQEQRGQETQYF
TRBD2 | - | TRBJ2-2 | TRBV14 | TGTGCCAGCAGCCAATTACCGGGACTAGGGTCGTCAGGGGAGCTGTTTTTT | CASSQLPGLGSSGELFF
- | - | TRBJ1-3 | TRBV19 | TGTGCCAGTAGTATCGTCTGGTTTAGCGACGGCCCTGGAAACACCATATATTTT | CASSIVWFSDGPGNTIYF
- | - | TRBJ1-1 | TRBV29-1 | TGCAGCGTAAAAAGGACCACTGAAGCTTTCTTT | CSVKRTTEAFF
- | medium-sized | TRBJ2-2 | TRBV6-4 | TGTGCCAGCAGTTATTTTGGGCTGACCGGGGAGCTGTTTTTT | CASSYFGLTGELFF